This T cell receptor (beta chain) was retrieved from a study of cytomegalovirus exposure and HLA in healthy donors. Concerning this clone itself: Its matching antigen is unknown.

General observations from the study: TRBV6-2, TRBV6-3 and some other V segments were excluded as indistinguishable. The authors enumerated 150 to 200 TCR beta chains as linked to cytomegalovirus. A classifier reportedly called cytomegalovirus status with high sensitivity and specificity. Previously analyzed data showed that most TCR beta V segments were productive at a frequency of about 90% or about 30%.

The study ran its PCR with 60 Vbeta and 13 Jbeta primers. Assay used: immunoSEQ multiplex PCR; TCRdb lists only in-frame clones, some missing. The sample includes 150,000 to 160,000 clones, approximately 74% seen only once; the top ten take roughly 2.2%. Germline V gives CDR1 GTSNPN, CDR2 SVGIG (reference sequence). V lost 8 bases to trimming and J lost 2 bases; unmatched junction nucleotides: 2. The length of the CDR3 is 12 residues. This sequence originates from a man aged 30-40 years in good health and CMV-seronegative. The sequencing input was PBMCs. The gene calls are TRBV30 and TRBJ2-7; 11 bases fit TRBD2. CDR3 sequence reads: CAGTSGPYEQYF. The CDR3 DNA reads as TGTGCCGGGACTAGCGGCCCCTACGAGCAGTACTTC. Variable domain in full (rest from reference TRBV30 and TRBJ2-7): SQTIHQWPATLVQPVGSPLSLECTVEGTSNPNLYWYRQAAGRGLQLLFYSVGIGQISSEVPQNLSASRPQDRQFILSSKKLLLSDSGFYLCAGTSGPYEQYFGPGTRLTVT.